This T cell receptor beta chain is from a study of Graves' ophthalmopathy and Graves' hyperthyroidism. The length of the CDR3 is 14 residues. Germline trimming cut 5 bases from V and 7 bases from J; bases unmatched to any gene: 3. Looked up from germline, CDR1 is SGHRS and CDR2 is YFSETQ. Amplifying from RNA transcripts, the study obtained TCR beta CDR3 regions. The workflow started with a first-round RT-PCR run with HTBI primers and then moved on to a second-round multiplex PCR. MiXCR, run by TCRdb on the multiplex PCR reads, gives a single entry per CDR3 protein. This sample yields about 370,000 distinct CDR3 sequences, of which around 20% are seen a single time; 1.5% to 2% belongs to the top ten. This clonotype was observed at least ten times. Having ophthalmopathy, the donors showed moderate-to-severe activity, CAS ≥3 and NOSPECS ≥4, with disease lasting under 3 months.

V gene TRBV5-1 combines with J gene TRBJ1-6, with 10 bases identical to TRBD1. Sequencing input: peripheral blood. This clonotype was obtained from a woman aged 18-35 years with Graves' ophthalmopathy. The CDR3 sequence is CASSQGQGNSPLHF. For the CDR3, the DNA is TGCGCCAGCAGTCAGGGACAGGGGAATTCACCCCTCCACTTT.